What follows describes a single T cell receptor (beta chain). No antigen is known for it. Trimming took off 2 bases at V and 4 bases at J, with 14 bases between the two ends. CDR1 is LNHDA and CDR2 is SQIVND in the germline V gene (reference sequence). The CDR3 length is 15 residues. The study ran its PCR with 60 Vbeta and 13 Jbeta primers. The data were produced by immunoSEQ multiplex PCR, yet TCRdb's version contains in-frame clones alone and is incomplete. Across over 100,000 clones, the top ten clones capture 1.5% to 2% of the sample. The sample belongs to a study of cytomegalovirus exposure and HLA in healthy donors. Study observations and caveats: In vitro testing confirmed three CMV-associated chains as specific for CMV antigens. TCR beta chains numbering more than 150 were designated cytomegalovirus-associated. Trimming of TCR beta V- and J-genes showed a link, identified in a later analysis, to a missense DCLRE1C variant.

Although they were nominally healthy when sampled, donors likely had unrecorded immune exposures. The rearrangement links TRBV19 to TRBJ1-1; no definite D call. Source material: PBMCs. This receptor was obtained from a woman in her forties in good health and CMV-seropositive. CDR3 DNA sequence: TGTGCCAGTAGTATAACCCAGCAGGTAGGCACTGAAGCTTTCTTT. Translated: CASSITQQVGTEAFF.